The 5 T cell receptor beta chains presented below share a single source sample, sequenced in a study of blood T cell repertoires in COVID-19 (dated by TCRdb to the early 2020s). Library preparation used the immunoSEQ multiplex PCR assay. Imported from immuneACCESS, the table was reduced by TCRdb to in-frame sequences with V and J called. These copies leave out some clones; in studies compared against another copy, an unresolved V gene accounts for under half, and the cause of the remainder is not known. For this sample the table gives 100,000 to 150,000 clones, of which about 89% were detected only once. 10% to 12% of the sample lies in the top ten. Sequencing was done on a sample of peripheral blood. The receptors come from a woman in her seventies with COVID-19, enrolled during active disease.

This chain uses TRBV2 with TRBJ1-4, with D unclear. Germline assignment: CDR1 SNHLY and CDR2 FYNNEI. Trimming took off 4 bases at V and 8 bases at J, with 14 bases between the two ends. The CDR3 extends over 14 amino acids. DNA for the CDR3: TGTGCCAGCAGTGTGAGCCTTGTGAGAGAAAAACTGTTTTTT. Translated: CASSVSLVREKLFF.

The CDR3 nucleotides are TGTGCCAGCACCCGGGAGGAGGGCTATGGCTACACCTTC. The encoded protein is CASTREEGYGYTF. The chain uses TRBV7-9 and TRBJ1-2; the D is unclear. Per germline, CDR1 SEHNR and CDR2 FQNEAQ (reference sequence). The CDR3 spans 13 residues. V lost 7 bases and J lost 4, with 13 bases in between.

This clone was picked up a small number of times. This chain connects TRBV7-2 to TRBJ1-1, with 8 bases aligning to TRBD1. This CDR3 has 15 residues. Germline V gene lookup returns CDR1 SGHTA and CDR2 FQGNSA. The ends lost 3 bases at V and 3 bases at J; junction bases unmatched: 6. This CDR3 is CASSFTGGRDTEAFF. CDR3 DNA: TGTGCCAGCAGCTTTACAGGGGGTAGGGACACTGAAGCTTTCTTT.

The chain combines TRBV7-2 with TRBJ1-6; 7 bases fit TRBD1. The germline gives CDR1 SGHTA, CDR2 FQGNSA. V lost 7 bases, J lost 7 bases, and 4 bases stayed unmatched. The CDR3 has 13 residues. This CDR3 is CASKKTGNSPLHF. The DNA for the CDR3 is TGTGCCAGCAAGAAGACAGGGAATTCACCCCTCCACTTT.

The rearrangement links TRBV28 to TRBJ1-2; 10 positions agree with TRBD1. The CDR3 spans 13 residues. Trimming cost V 6 bases and J 7 bases; bases outside gene matches: 5. CDR1 and CDR2 from the germline V gene are MDHEN and SYDVKM. The CDR3 DNA follows: TGTGCCAGCAGGCGACAGGGGGCGGCTGGCTACACCTTC. Protein product: CASRRQGAAGYTF.